Sequencing of this T cell receptor (beta chain) was carried out in a study of shared clonotypes between healthy human individuals. General study findings and limits: Generation probabilities were higher for clonotypes shared across all four sorted-subset donors than for unshared ones.

In the case of this clone: The antigen remains undetermined.

Deep-level running was used for the assay. Assay used: immunoSEQ multiplex PCR; TCRdb lists only in-frame clones, some missing. There are under 300,000 clones in the sample; under 80% occur only once, and more than 9.5% lies in the top ten. Healthy HIV-negative adults without recent acute infections or vaccinations served as donors. All the donors were Caucasian adults who lived in Nashville, Tennessee. The CDR3 has 13 residues. The ends were cut back, 2 bases at V and 7 bases at J, with 11 bases in the middle. The germline V gene encodes CDR1 KGHSH and CDR2 LQKENI. This TCR was sampled from a man aged 30 to 39 in good health. The sequenced sample was memory CD4+ T cells sorted from blood. Noted subset: CD45RA-negative fraction. The chain uses TRBV18 and TRBJ1-1; D may be TRBD1 (6 bases). This chain's CDR3 is CASSPGGTYEAFF. Here the CDR3 DNA reads TGTGCCAGCTCACCAGGGGGCACTTATGAAGCTTTCTTT.